This T cell receptor (beta chain) came from a study of blood T cells in healthy people across ages. The CDR3 runs to 16 residues. Germline-derived CDR1 and CDR2 are SEHNR and FQNEAQ (reference sequence). V was cut by 4 bases and J by 0 bases, with 16 bases left in between. Together with a sample-barcoded 5' primer, a J-beta primer mix was included in a second PCR lasting about 6 to 12 cycles. Using its own MiXCR run on the 5' RACE reads, TCRdb lists one record per CDR3 protein. The sample carries under 1,100,000 distinct CDR3 sequences, under 30% recorded once. The same specimen was also included in a second study, on T cells of mothers and their children. That source adds: Related and unrelated pairs show similar thymic shaping of TCR recombination output. Overlap in related mother-child pairs always slightly exceeded unrelated pairs, never significantly.

The sequence was collected from a girl aged 2 to 10 in good health. Material: blood. The chain links TRBV7-9 to TRBJ2-7, with D unresolved. DNA of the CDR3: TGTGCCAGCAGCTCCAAAACAACCGCGGACTCCTACGAGCAGTACTTC. It codes for CASSSKTTADSYEQYF.